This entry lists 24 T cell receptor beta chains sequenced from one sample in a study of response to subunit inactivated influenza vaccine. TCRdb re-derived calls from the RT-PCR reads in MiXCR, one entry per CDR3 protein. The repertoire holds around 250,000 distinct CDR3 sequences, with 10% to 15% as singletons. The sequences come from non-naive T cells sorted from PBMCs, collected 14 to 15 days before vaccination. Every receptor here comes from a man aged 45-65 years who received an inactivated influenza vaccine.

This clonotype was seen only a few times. The CDR3 sequence is CASSPRVDYGYTF. CDR3 in DNA: TGTGCCAGCAGCCCCAGGGTGGACTATGGCTACACCTTC. This rearrangement joins TRBV12-3 or TRBV12-4 to TRBJ1-2; D might be TRBD1 (5 bases). Trimming left V 6 bases short and J 3 bases short, with 11 bases between. The CDR3 consists of 13 residues.

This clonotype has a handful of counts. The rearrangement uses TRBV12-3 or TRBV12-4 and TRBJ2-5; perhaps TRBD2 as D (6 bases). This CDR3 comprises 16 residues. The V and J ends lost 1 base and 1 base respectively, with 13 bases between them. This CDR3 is CASSLGNGGIQETQYF. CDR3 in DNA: TGTGCCAGCAGTTTAGGGAATGGGGGGATCCAAGAGACCCAGTACTTC.

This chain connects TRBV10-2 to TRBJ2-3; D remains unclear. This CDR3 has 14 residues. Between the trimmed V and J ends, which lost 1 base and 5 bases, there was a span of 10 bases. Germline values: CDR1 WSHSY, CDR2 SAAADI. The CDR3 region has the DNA TGCGCCAGCAGTGAGTGGACCTCCGGAGATACGCAGTATTTT. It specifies CASSEWTSGDTQYF.

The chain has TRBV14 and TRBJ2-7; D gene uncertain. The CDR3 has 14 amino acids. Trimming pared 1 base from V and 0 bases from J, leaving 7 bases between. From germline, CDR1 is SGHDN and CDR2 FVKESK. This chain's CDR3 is CASSQVVSSYEQYF. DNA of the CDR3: TGTGCCAGCAGCCAAGTCGTCAGCTCCTACGAGCAGTACTTC.

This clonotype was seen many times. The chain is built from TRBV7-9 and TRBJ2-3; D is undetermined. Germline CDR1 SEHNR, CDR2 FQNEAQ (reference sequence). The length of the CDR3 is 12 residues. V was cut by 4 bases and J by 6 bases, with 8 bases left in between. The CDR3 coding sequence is TGTGCCAGCAGCTCTCACAGCGATACGCAGTATTTT. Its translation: CASSSHSDTQYF.

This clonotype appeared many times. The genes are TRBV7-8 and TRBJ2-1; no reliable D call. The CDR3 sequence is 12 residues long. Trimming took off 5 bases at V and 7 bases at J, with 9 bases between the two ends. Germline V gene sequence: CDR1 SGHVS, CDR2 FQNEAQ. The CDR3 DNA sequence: TGTGCCAGCAGCCGTGAAAAGAATGAGCAGTTCTTC. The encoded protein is CASSREKNEQFF.

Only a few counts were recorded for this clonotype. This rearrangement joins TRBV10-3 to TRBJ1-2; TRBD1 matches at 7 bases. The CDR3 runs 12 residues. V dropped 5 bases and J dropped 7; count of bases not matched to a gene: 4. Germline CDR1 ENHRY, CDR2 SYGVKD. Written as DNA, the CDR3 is TGTGCCATCAGTCTAACAGGGGCTGGCTACACCTTC. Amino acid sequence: CAISLTGAGYTF.

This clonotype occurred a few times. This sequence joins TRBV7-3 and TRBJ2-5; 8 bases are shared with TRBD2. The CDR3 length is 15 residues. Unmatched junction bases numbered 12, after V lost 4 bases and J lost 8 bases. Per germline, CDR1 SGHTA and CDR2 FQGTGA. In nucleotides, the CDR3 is TGTGCCAGCAGCTCGGGGGGGGCTAGCGGAGCAACCCAGTACTTC. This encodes CASSSGGASGATQYF.

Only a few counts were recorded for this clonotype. This CDR3 is CASSLVKRGTLTDTQYF. Here the CDR3 DNA reads TGCGCCAGCAGCTTGGTCAAAAGGGGGACTCTCACAGATACGCAGTATTTT. The V call is TRBV5-1, the J call TRBJ2-3; D tentatively reads TRBD1 or TRBD2 (6 bases each). The CDR3 covers 17 residues. Trimming removed 0 bases at V and 2 bases at J, with 16 bases between. The germline CDR1 and CDR2 sequences are SGHRS and YFSETQ.

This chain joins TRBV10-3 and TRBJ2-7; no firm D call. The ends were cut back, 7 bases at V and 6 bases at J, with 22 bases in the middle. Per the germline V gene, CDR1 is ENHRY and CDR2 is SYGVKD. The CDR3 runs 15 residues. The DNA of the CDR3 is TGTGCCATCAATGAACGGGCCCCCAACCTCCTCGAGCAGTACTTC. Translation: CAINERAPNLLEQYF.

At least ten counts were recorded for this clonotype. CDR3 amino acids: CASSPGTDSYNEQFF. In nucleotides, the CDR3 is TGCGCCAGCAGCCCCGGGACGGACTCCTACAATGAGCAGTTCTTC. V and J are TRBV4-1 and TRBJ2-1; D may be TRBD1 or TRBD2 (5 bases each). Trimming shortened V by 4 bases and J by 0 bases, and 10 bases separated the two germline ends. This CDR3 has 15 amino acids. Germline CDR1 is MGHRA and CDR2 is YSYEKL.

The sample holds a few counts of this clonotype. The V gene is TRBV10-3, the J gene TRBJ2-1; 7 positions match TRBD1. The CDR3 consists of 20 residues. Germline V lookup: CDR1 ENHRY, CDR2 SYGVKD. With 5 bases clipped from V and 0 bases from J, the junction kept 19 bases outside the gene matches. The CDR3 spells CAISSLPLGTASSSYNEQFF. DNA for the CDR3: TGTGCCATCAGTTCTTTACCCCTGGGGACAGCCTCCAGCTCCTACAATGAGCAGTTCTTC.

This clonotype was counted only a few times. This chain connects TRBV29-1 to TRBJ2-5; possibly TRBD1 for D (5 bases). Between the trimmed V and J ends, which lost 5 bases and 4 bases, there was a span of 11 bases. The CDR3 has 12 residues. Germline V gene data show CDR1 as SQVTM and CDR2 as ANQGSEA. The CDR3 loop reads CSVRAGRETQYF. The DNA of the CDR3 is TGCAGCGTTCGGGCAGGGCGAGAGACCCAGTACTTC.

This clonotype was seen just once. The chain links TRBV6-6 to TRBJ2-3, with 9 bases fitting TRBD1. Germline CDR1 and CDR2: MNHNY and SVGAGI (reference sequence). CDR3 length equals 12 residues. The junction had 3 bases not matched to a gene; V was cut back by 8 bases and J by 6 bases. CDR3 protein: CASGTGWDTQYF. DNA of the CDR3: TGTGCCAGCGGGACAGGGTGGGATACGCAGTATTTT.

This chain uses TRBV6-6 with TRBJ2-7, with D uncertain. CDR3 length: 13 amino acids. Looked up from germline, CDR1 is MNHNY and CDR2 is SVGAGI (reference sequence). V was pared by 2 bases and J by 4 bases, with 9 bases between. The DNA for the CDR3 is TGTGCCAGCAGTTACGCCAATTTGTACGAGCAGTACTTC. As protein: CASSYANLYEQYF.

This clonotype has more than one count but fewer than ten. The CDR3 region has the DNA TGTGCCAGCGCGACAGTTTTCTACGAGCAGTACTTC. Translation gives CASATVFYEQYF. The chain recombines TRBV2 with TRBJ2-7, with D perhaps TRBD1 (5 bases). There are 12 residues in the CDR3. The V end was cut by 8 bases, the J end by 3 bases, with 11 bases between. Germline V gene sequence: CDR1 SNHLY, CDR2 FYNNEI.

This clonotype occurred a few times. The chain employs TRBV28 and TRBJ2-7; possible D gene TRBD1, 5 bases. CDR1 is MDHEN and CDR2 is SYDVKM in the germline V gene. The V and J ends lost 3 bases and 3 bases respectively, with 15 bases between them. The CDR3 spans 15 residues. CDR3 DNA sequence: TGTGCCAGCAGTTTGTACACAGGAAGGGTCTACGAGCAGTACTTC. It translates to CASSLYTGRVYEQYF.

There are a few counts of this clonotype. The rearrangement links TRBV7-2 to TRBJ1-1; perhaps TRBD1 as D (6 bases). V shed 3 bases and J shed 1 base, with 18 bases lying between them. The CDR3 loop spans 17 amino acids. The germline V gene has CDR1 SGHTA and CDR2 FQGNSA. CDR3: CASSFGQGRMGNTEAFF. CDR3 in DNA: TGTGCCAGCAGCTTTGGGCAGGGGAGAATGGGGAACACTGAAGCTTTCTTT.

CDR3 DNA: TGTGCCAGCAGTCTAGGACCGTCCGGGCCGCCCCAGCATTTT. Protein sequence: CASSLGPSGPPQHF. The chain carries TRBV12-3 or TRBV12-4 and TRBJ1-5, with unresolved D. The CDR3 runs to 14 residues. Trimming took off 5 bases at V and 9 bases at J, with 17 bases between the two ends.

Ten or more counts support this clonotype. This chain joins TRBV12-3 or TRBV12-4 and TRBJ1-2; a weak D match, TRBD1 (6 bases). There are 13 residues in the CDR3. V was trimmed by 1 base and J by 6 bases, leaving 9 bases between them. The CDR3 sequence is CASSLGGDNGYTF. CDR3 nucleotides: TGTGCCAGCAGTTTAGGGGGGGACAATGGCTACACCTTC.

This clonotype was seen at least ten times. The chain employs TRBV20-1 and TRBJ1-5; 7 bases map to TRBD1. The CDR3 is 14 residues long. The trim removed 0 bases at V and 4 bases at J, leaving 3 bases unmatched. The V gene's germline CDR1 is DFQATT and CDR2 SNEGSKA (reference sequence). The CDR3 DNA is TGCAGTGCTAGAGACGGGACAGTTAATCAGCCCCAGCATTTT. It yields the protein CSARDGTVNQPQHF.

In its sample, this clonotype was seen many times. The CDR3 nucleotides read TGTGCCAGCAGCCTACCTGGGGAGACCCAGTACTTC. It is translated as CASSLPGETQYF. The genes are TRBV11-2 and TRBJ2-5; D unresolved. Germline CDR1 is SGHAT and CDR2 is FQNNGV. Deletions cut 5 bases from V and 5 bases from J, with 9 bases between. The CDR3 extends over 12 amino acids.

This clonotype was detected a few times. CDR3 nucleotide sequence: TGTGCCAGCAGTTTCCGACAGGGCCAAGAGACCCAGTACTTC. Its translation: CASSFRQGQETQYF. The rearrangement links TRBV6-2 or TRBV6-3 to TRBJ2-5, with 7 bases fitting TRBD1. Per the germline V gene, CDR1 is MNHEY and CDR2 is SVGEGT. The CDR3 has 14 amino acids. With V trimmed by 4 bases and J by 1 base, 3 bases remained unmatched.

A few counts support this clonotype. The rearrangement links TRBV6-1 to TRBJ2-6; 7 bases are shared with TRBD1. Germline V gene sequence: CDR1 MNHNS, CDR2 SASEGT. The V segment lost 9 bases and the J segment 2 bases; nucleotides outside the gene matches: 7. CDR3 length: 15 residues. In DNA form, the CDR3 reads TGTGCCAGTCGGACAGGCCAGACTGGGGCCAACGTCCTGACTTTC. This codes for CASRTGQTGANVLTF.